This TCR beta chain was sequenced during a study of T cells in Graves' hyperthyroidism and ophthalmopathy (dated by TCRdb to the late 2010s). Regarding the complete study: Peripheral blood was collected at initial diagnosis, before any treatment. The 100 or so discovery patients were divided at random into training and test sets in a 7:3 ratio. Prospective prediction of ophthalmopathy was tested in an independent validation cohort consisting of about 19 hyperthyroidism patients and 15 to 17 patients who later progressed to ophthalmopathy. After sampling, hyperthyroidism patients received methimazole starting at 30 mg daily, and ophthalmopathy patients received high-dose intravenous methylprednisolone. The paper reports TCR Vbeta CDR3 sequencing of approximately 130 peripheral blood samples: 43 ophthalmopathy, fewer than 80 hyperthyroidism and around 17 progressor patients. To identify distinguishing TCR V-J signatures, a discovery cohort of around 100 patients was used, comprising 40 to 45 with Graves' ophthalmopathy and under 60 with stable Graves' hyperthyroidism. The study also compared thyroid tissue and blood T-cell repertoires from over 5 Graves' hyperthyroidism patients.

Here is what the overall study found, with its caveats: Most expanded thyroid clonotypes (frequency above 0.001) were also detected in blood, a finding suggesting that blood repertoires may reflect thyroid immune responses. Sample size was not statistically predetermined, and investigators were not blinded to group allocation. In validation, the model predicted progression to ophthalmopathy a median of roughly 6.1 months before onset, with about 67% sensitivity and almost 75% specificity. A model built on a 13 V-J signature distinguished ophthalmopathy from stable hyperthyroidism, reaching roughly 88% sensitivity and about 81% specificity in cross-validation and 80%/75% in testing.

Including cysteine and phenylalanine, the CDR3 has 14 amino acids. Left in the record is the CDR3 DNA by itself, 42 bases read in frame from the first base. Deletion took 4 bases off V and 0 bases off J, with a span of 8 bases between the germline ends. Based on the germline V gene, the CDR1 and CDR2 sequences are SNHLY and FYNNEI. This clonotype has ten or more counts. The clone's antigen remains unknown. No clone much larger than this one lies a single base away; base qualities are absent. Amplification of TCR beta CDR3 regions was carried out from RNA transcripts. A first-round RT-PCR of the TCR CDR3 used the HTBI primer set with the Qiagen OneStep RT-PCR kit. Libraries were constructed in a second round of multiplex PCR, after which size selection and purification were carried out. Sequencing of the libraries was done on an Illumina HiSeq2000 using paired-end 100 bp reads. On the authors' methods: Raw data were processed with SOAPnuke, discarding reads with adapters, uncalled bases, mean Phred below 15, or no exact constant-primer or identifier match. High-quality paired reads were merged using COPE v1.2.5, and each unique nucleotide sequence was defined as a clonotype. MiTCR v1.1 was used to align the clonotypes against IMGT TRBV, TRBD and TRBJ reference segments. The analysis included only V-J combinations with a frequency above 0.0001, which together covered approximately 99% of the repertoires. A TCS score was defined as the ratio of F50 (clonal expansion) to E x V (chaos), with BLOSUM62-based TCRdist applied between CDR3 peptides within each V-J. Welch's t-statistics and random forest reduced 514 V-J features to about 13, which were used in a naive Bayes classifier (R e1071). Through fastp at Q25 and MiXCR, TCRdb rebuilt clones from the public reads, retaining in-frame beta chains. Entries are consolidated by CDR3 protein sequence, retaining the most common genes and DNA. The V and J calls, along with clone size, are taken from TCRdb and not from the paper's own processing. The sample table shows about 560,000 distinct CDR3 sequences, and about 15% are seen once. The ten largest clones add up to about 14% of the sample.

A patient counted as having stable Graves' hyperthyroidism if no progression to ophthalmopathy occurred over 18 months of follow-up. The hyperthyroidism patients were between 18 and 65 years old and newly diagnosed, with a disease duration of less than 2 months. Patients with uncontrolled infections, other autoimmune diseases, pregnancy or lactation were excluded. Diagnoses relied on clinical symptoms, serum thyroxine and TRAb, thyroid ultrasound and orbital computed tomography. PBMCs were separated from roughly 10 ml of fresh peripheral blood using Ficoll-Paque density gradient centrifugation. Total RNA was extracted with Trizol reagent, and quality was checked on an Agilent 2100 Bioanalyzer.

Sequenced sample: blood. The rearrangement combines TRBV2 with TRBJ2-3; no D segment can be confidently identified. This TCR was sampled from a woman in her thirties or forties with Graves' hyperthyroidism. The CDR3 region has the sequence CASSVHLSTDTQYF. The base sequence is TGTGCCAGCAGTGTTCACCTTAGCACAGATACGCAGTATTTT.